This is a list of T cell receptor beta chains from one sample in a study of OX40 agonist ivuxolimab in advanced cancers. Assay used: immunoSEQ multiplex PCR; TCRdb lists only in-frame clones, some missing. The sample includes about 76,000 clones, around nine tenths seen only once; the top ten take just over 2.5%. The sample consisted of CD4+ or CD8+ T cells sorted from blood, taken in a trial of the OX40 agonist ivuxolimab. Receptors originate from an adult with an advanced solid tumor such as melanoma, head and neck, liver or kidney cancer. The CDR3 runs from the conserved cysteine through the conserved F or W. A D gene is named only where the DNA matches it firmly. Expanded clones get a size class; other rows say once, few or many, or leave the size out.

J	V	D	size	CDR3	DNA
TRBJ1-2	TRBV2	.	.	CASHKADGSNYGYTF	TGTGCCAGCCATAAAGCCGACGGTTCTAACTATGGCTACACCTTC
TRBJ2-5	TRBV7-2	.	.	CASRLAGTLQETQYF	TGTGCCAGCAGGCTGGCGGGGACCCTCCAAGAGACCCAGTACTTC
TRBJ1-1	TRBV11-2	.	few	CASSSFSLGEAFF	TGTGCCAGCAGCTCCTTCAGCCTTGGGGAAGCTTTCTTT
TRBJ2-3	TRBV7-9	.	.	CASSLAQKATGSFTDTQYF	TGTGCCAGCAGCTTAGCCCAAAAGGCGACAGGTTCTTTCACAGATACGCAGTATTTT
TRBJ2-3	TRBV2	.	.	CASSENGEMDAQYF	TGTGCCAGCAGTGAAAACGGGGAGATGGATGCGCAGTATTTT
TRBJ2-7	TRBV7-9	.	.	CASSSDVRQYF	TGTGCCAGCAGCTCGGACGTGCGGCAGTACTTC
TRBJ2-1	TRBV27	.	.	CASTQGLGEQFF	TGTGCCAGCACCCAGGGGTTGGGAGAGCAGTTCTTC
TRBJ1-1	TRBV19	.	.	CASRVHQGPTEAFF	TGTGCCAGTAGAGTACACCAGGGGCCCACTGAAGCTTTCTTT
TRBJ1-2	TRBV28	TRBD1	few	CASSRITGGDAYGYTF	TGTGCCAGCAGCCGAATAACAGGGGGGGACGCTTATGGCTACACCTTC
TRBJ2-2	TRBV5-4	.	.	CASSPAGTGELFF	TGTGCCAGCAGCCCTGCGGGCACCGGGGAGCTGTTTTTT
TRBJ2-5	TRBV2	.	.	CASRWEQGQYF	TGTGCCAGCAGGTGGGAGCAGGGGCAGTACTTC
TRBJ1-5	TRBV19	.	.	CASSIAGGNQPQHF	TGTGCCAGTAGTATAGCGGGAGGCAATCAGCCCCAGCATTTT
TRBJ2-7	TRBV11-2	.	.	CASSLSPGGLYEQYF	TGTGCCAGCAGCTTATCACCGGGGGGCCTTTACGAGCAGTACTTC
TRBJ1-2	TRBV5-4	TRBD1	.	CASSLAGTGHGYTF	TGTGCCAGCAGCTTGGCCGGGACAGGCCATGGCTACACCTTC
TRBJ1-5	TRBV9	.	.	CASSVGSDIGQPQHF	TGTGCCAGCAGCGTAGGGAGCGACATCGGTCAGCCCCAGCATTTT
TRBJ1-2	TRBV2	.	.	CASRSGANYGYTF	TGTGCCAGCAGATCCGGGGCCAACTATGGCTACACCTTC
TRBJ2-2	TRBV19	.	.	CASSISRRTNTGELFF	TGTGCCAGTAGTATTAGTCGGAGGACTAACACCGGGGAGCTGTTTTTT
TRBJ1-6	TRBV27	.	.	CASSSLQNSPLHF	TGTGCCAGCAGTTCCCTACAGAATTCACCCCTCCACTTT
TRBJ2-1	TRBV7-9	.	.	CASSLVQDEQFF	TGTGCCAGCAGCTTAGTACAGGATGAGCAGTTCTTC
TRBJ2-2	TRBV29-1	TRBD2	.	CSVKEGLAGSGELFF	TGCAGCGTTAAAGAGGGGCTAGCGGGGTCCGGGGAGCTGTTTTTT
TRBJ2-1	TRBV21-1	.	.	CASRRGVGRGGYNEQFF	TGTGCCAGCCGCCGCGGTGTGGGGCGGGGGGGCTACAATGAGCAGTTCTTC
TRBJ1-1	TRBV7-9	.	.	CASSPIRGEGAFF	TGTGCCAGCAGCCCCATTAGAGGAGAGGGAGCTTTCTTT
TRBJ1-4	TRBV5-4	TRBD1	.	CASSTGVGNEKLFF	TGTGCCAGCAGCACAGGGGTGGGTAATGAAAAACTGTTTTTT
TRBJ2-5	TRBV19	.	.	CASIGGAGETQYF	TGTGCCAGTATTGGGGGCGCGGGGGAGACCCAGTACTTC
TRBJ1-5	TRBV5-1	.	medium-sized	CASSLDGGSGQPQHF	TGCGCCAGCAGCTTGGACGGGGGATCAGGACAGCCCCAGCATTTT
TRBJ1-2	TRBV5-1	.	.	CASSLMTDLNYGYTF	TGCGCCAGCAGCTTAATGACAGACCTCAACTATGGCTACACCTTC
TRBJ2-7	TRBV5-1	.	.	CASSLAISPSYEQYF	TGCGCCAGCAGCTTGGCCATAAGTCCCTCCTACGAGCAGTACTTC
TRBJ2-2	TRBV5-6	.	.	CASSLAWGELFF	TGTGCCAGCAGCTTGGCCTGGGGGGAGCTGTTTTTT
TRBJ2-5	TRBV28	.	.	CASSLGQIQETQYF	TGTGCCAGCAGCCTAGGACAGATACAAGAGACCCAGTACTTC
TRBJ2-7	TRBV27	.	.	CASTSYGREQYF	TGTGCCAGCACATCGTATGGCAGAGAGCAGTACTTC
TRBJ2-1	TRBV7-2	.	.	CASSPRTSYNEQFF	TGTGCCAGCAGCCCAAGGACCTCCTACAATGAGCAGTTCTTC
TRBJ1-5	TRBV7-8	.	.	CASSLGGEVNQPQHF	TGTGCCAGCAGCTTAGGGGGGGAGGTCAATCAGCCCCAGCATTTT
TRBJ2-3	TRBV6-6	TRBD2	.	CASVPGGTDTQYF	TGTGCCAGCGTCCCGGGAGGGACAGATACGCAGTATTTT
TRBJ1-1	TRBV28	.	.	CASSRSRGAKAFF	TGTGCCAGCAGTCGGAGTCGGGGGGCGAAGGCTTTCTTT
TRBJ2-6	TRBV19	.	.	CASSFHRISGANVLTF	TGTGCCAGTAGTTTCCACCGGATTTCTGGGGCCAACGTCCTGACTTTC
TRBJ2-5	TRBV29-1	.	.	CSVGPQETQYF	TGCAGCGTTGGGCCTCAAGAGACCCAGTACTTC
TRBJ1-6	TRBV10-3	TRBD1	.	CAIRPTGVGNSPLHF	TGTGCCATCAGACCTACAGGGGTCGGTAATTCACCCCTCCACTTT
TRBJ1-6	TRBV18	TRBD1	once	CASSPRGQENNSPLHF	TGTGCCAGCTCACCAAGGGGACAGGAGAATAATTCACCCCTCCACTTT
TRBJ2-1	TRBV11-3	.	few	CASSFAGYNEQFF	TGTGCCAGCAGCTTTGCAGGGTACAATGAGCAGTTCTTC
TRBJ1-3	TRBV7-2	.	.	CASRGGNTIYF	TGTGCCAGCAGGGGGGGAAACACCATATATTTT
TRBJ1-2	TRBV2	.	.	CASSEDWGTDGYTF	TGTGCCAGCAGTGAAGATTGGGGGACGGATGGCTACACCTTC
TRBJ2-5	TRBV5-4	TRBD2	.	CASSPAGVETQYF	TGTGCCAGCTCTCCCGCGGGAGTAGAGACCCAGTACTTC
TRBJ1-6	TRBV9	.	.	CASNSEGSYNSPLHF	TGTGCCAGCAACTCAGAGGGATCCTATAATTCACCCCTCCACTTT
TRBJ1-3	TRBV7-9	.	once	CASSLGAGAGNTIYF	TGTGCCAGCAGCTTAGGGGCAGGGGCTGGAAACACCATATATTTT
TRBJ1-2	TRBV28	.	.	CASSPGRHNYGYTF	TGTGCCAGCTCCCCGGGACGACATAACTATGGCTACACCTTC
TRBJ1-4	TRBV7-8	TRBD1	.	CASSPQGAGDEKLFF	TGTGCCAGCAGCCCACAGGGGGCGGGCGATGAAAAACTGTTTTTT